A selection of T cell receptor beta chains follows, all from one sample in a study of blood T cell repertoires in COVID-19. Sequencing was performed with immunoSEQ multiplex PCR; in TCRdb, only in-frame clones are kept and a portion is missing. The table has approximately 400,000 clones, around 86% seen once. The specimen sequenced was PBMCs or T cells enriched from blood (not recorded which). The receptors shown here come from a woman between 45 and 60 years old who had recovered from COVID-19. Both conserved end residues are part of each CDR3. A D gene is named only where the DNA matches it firmly. The listing skips clone size in some rows; elsewhere it reads once, few, many or a size class.

v_gene	d_gene	j_gene	abundance	CDR3nt	CDR3aa
TRBV2	NA	TRBJ1-2	NA	TGTGCCGGGAGGATCCTAACGCGGGGCTACACCTTC	CAGRILTRGYTF
TRBV19	TRBD1	TRBJ1-2	NA	TGTGCCAGTAGTACCCCCGGGACAGGGGTTTATGGCTACACCTTC	CASSTPGTGVYGYTF
TRBV11-1	TRBD1	TRBJ2-7	NA	TGTGCCAGCAGCCCCGGGACAGGGGGTTTCTACGAGCAGTACTTC	CASSPGTGGFYEQYF
TRBV7-2	NA	TRBJ1-4	NA	TGTGCCAGCAGCCCCAACCCGCGACAGGACTTACGTGAAAAACTGTTTTTT	CASSPNPRQDLREKLFF
TRBV6-2/TRBV6-3	TRBD2	TRBJ2-3	NA	TGTGCCAGCAGCGGACTAGCGGGGCTCGGCACAGATACGCAGTATTTT	CASSGLAGLGTDTQYF
TRBV29-1	TRBD1	TRBJ1-1	once	TGCAGCGGGAGAAGAGGGGCAGGGGGCGATAACACTGAAGCTTTCTTT	CSGRRGAGGDNTEAFF
TRBV7-2	NA	TRBJ1-1	NA	TGTGCCAGCAGCTTAGACAGATACACTGAAGCTTTCTTT	CASSLDRYTEAFF
TRBV5-1	TRBD2	TRBJ2-2	few	TGCGCCAGCAGCTTGTATAGCGGGGCCACCGGGGAGCTGTTTTTT	CASSLYSGATGELFF
TRBV5-8	NA	TRBJ1-1	NA	TGTGCCAGCAGCTTGGAATCCAGGGCGAACACTGAAGCTTTCTTT	CASSLESRANTEAFF
TRBV7-9	NA	TRBJ2-3	NA	TGTGCCAGCACGACGTCACTAGTTCCCACAGATACGCAGTATTTT	CASTTSLVPTDTQYF
TRBV14	NA	TRBJ1-4	NA	TGTGCCAGCAGCGGACAGTATAATGAAAAACTGTTTTTT	CASSGQYNEKLFF
TRBV18	NA	TRBJ1-2	NA	TGTGCCAGCTCACCACCCATGTCACAAAGCTATGGCTACACCTTC	CASSPPMSQSYGYTF
TRBV29-1	NA	TRBJ1-1	NA	TGCAGCTCCCACCGATCCCAACACGATAACACTGAAGCTTTCTTT	CSSHRSQHDNTEAFF
TRBV6-2/TRBV6-3	NA	TRBJ1-5	NA	TGTGCCAGCAGTTCCAATACGGTCAATCAGCCCCAGCATTTT	CASSSNTVNQPQHF
TRBV6-5	NA	TRBJ2-1	NA	TGTGCCAGCAGTTACTCCGCTAGCCACTCCTACAATGAGCAGTTCTTC	CASSYSASHSYNEQFF
TRBV11-3	TRBD2	TRBJ2-3	few	TGTGCCAGCAGCTTGCGGGGGGGCGGTTTGGATACGCAGTATTTT	CASSLRGGGLDTQYF
TRBV7-2	TRBD1	TRBJ1-5	NA	TGTGCCAGCAGCACCGGACAGGGGGATCAGCCCCAGCATTTT	CASSTGQGDQPQHF
TRBV6-2/TRBV6-3	NA	TRBJ1-3	few	TGTGCCAGCAGCAGAACTTCAGGGGCGCTTGGAAACACCATATATTTT	CASSRTSGALGNTIYF
TRBV9	NA	TRBJ1-1	NA	TGTGCCAGCAGCGTAGCAGGTCCGCAGAACACTGAAGCTTTCTTT	CASSVAGPQNTEAFF
TRBV2	NA	TRBJ1-1	NA	TGTGCCAGCAAGGGGGGGTTTGGTGGGGTCAGCACTGAAGCTTTCTTT	CASKGGFGGVSTEAFF
TRBV18	TRBD2	TRBJ2-7	NA	TGTGCCAGCTCACCACTCATGGGTAGCGGGAGCGACCCTATGCAGCAGTACTTC	CASSPLMGSGSDPMQQYF
TRBV2	NA	TRBJ2-1	once	TGTGCCAGCAGGGGGGCCGCGGGCCAAGGACGACCAAGCTCCTACAATGAGCAGTTCTTC	CASRGAAGQGRPSSYNEQFF
TRBV11-1	TRBD1	TRBJ2-5	NA	TGTGCCAGCAGTCAACAGGGGGCCCAGGAGACCCAGTACTTC	CASSQQGAQETQYF
TRBV12-3/TRBV12-4	NA	TRBJ1-4	NA	TGTGCCAGCAGCACGACAGTTAATGAAAAACTGTTTTTT	CASSTTVNEKLFF
TRBV4-2	TRBD1	TRBJ2-3	NA	TGTGCCAGCAGCCAAGGCCGGGACAGGGCAACAGATACGCAGTATTTT	CASSQGRDRATDTQYF
TRBV9	TRBD2	TRBJ2-5	NA	TGTGCCAGCAGCGTAGAGGCCCTAGTAGCGGGGGTTCAAGAGACCCAGTACTTC	CASSVEALVAGVQETQYF
TRBV19	NA	TRBJ1-1	NA	TGTGCCAGTCGATTACAGGGTGTAAACACTGAAGCTTTCTTT	CASRLQGVNTEAFF
TRBV14	TRBD1	TRBJ1-2	NA	TGTGCCAGCAGCGTAAGAGGGGGACAGGATCGTGGCTACACCTTC	CASSVRGGQDRGYTF
TRBV5-4	NA	TRBJ1-2	once	TGTGCCAGCAGCTTGGCGACGGAGTATGGCTACACCTTC	CASSLATEYGYTF
TRBV5-1	NA	TRBJ1-5	NA	TGCGCCAGCAGCTTGGGCAGAGAGCGAGGTTTCGATCAGCCCCAGCATTTT	CASSLGRERGFDQPQHF
TRBV9	NA	TRBJ1-4	NA	TGTGCCAGCAGCGTAGGACGGGGAGCTAATGAAAAACTGTTTTTT	CASSVGRGANEKLFF
TRBV19	TRBD1	TRBJ1-6	NA	TGTGCCAGTAGTCAAACCTCGGGACAGGACCGAGGGACCCTCCACTTT	CASSQTSGQDRGTLHF
TRBV11-3	NA	TRBJ1-1	NA	TGTGCCAGCAGCTTATCCGGGGGGACGCCGCAGCCAGCTTTCTTT	CASSLSGGTPQPAFF